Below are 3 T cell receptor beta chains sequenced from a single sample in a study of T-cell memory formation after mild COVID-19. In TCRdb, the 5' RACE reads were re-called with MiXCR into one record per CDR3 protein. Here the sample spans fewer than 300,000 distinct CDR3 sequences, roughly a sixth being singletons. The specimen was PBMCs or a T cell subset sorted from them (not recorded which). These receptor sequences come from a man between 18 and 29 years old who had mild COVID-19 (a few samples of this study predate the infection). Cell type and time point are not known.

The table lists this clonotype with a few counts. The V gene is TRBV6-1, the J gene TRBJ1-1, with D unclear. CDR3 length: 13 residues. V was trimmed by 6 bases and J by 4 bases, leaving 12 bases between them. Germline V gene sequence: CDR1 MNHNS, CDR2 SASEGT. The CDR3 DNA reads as TGTGCCAGCAGACCCATGTCGAGCACTGAAGCTTTCTTT. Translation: CASRPMSSTEAFF.

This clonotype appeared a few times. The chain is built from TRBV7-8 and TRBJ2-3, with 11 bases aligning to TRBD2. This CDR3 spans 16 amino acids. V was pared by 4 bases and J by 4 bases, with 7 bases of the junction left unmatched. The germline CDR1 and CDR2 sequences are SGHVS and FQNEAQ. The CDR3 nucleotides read TGTGCCAGCAGCTCCTTCCGACTAGCGGGGCCAGATACGCAGTATTTT. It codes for CASSSFRLAGPDTQYF.

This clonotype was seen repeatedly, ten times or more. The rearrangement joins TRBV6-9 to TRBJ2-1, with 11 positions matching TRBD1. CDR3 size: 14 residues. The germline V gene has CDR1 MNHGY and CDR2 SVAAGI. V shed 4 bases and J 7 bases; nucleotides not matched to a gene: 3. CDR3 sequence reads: CASSSGQGVNEQFF. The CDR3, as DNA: TGTGCCAGCAGTTCGGGACAGGGGGTTAATGAGCAGTTCTTC.